The sample holds a few counts of the clone carrying this TCR beta chain. Its antigen is still unknown. This entry is derived from a study of cytomegalovirus exposure and HLA in healthy donors. Overall study results and limits: Highly shared sequence variants in one cluster were likely a sequencing artifact. Per a prior analysis, the majority of TCR beta V segments were productive roughly 87% or roughly 30% of the time. In a later analysis, an Asian-associated ancestry cluster reportedly showed fewer N-insertions than the roughly 730-donor mean. Analysis was performed later, and it showed HLA-associated TCR beta chains to be more clonally expanded than equally common others.

Germline CDR1 SNHLY, CDR2 FYNNEI. The V end lost 7 bases, the J end lost 5 bases, and 18 bases lay between the germline ends. The CDR3 covers 16 residues. It was with 60 Vbeta and 13 Jbeta primers that the PCR ran. Only in-frame clones appear in the TCRdb table, and some are missing; sequencing was by immunoSEQ multiplex PCR. This sample has 100,000 to 150,000 clones, with about 10% found just once. The V call is TRBV2, the J call TRBJ2-6; possibly TRBD2 for D (7 bases). The receptor's source is a woman aged 18-29 years in good health and CMV-seropositive. The sequencing input was PBMCs. Here the CDR3 DNA reads TGTGCCAGCACTATGGATGGGGGGGCTCGGGCCAACGTCCTGACTTTC. Residues: CASTMDGGARANVLTF.